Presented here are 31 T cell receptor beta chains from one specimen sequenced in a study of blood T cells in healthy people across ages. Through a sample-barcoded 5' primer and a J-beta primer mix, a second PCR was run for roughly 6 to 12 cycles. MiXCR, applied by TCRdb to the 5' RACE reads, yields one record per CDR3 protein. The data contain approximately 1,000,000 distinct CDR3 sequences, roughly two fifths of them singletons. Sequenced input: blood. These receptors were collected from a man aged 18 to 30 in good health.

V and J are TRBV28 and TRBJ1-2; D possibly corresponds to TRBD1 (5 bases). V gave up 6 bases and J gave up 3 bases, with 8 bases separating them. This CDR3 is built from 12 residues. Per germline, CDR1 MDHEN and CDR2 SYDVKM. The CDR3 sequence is CASRETDYGYTF. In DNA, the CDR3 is TGTGCCAGCAGGGAGACAGACTATGGCTACACCTTC.

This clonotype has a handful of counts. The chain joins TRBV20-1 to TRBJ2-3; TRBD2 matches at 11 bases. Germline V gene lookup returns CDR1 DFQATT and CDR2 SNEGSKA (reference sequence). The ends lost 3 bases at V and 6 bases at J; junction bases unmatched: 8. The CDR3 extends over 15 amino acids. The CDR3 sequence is CSASRLAGGRDTQYF. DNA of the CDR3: TGCAGTGCTAGCCGCCTAGCGGGGGGCAGGGATACGCAGTATTTT.

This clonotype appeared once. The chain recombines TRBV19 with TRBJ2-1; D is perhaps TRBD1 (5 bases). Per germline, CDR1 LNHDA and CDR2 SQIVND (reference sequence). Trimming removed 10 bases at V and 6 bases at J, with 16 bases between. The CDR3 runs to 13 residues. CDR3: CAIPLGRSNEQFF. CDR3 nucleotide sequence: TGTGCCATCCCGCTGGGGCGAAGCAATGAGCAGTTCTTC.

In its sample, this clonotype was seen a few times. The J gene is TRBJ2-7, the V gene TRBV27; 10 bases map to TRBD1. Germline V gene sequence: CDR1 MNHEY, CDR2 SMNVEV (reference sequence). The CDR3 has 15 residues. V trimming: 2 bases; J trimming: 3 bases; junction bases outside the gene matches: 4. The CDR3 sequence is CASSLVDRGLYEQYF. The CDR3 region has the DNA TGTGCCAGCAGTTTAGTCGACAGGGGGCTCTACGAGCAGTACTTC.

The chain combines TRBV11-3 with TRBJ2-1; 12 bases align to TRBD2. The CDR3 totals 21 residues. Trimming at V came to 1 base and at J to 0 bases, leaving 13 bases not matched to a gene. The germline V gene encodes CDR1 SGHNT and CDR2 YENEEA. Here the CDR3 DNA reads TGTGCCAGCAGCTTAGGAGTCGTGCTAGCGGGGGGGAATGACTCCTACAATGAGCAGTTCTTC. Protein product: CASSLGVVLAGGNDSYNEQFF.

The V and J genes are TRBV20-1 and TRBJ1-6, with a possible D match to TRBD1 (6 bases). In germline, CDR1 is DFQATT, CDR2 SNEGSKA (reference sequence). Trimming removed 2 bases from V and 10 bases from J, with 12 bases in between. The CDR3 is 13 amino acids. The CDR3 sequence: CSARLQGKSPLHF. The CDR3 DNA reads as TGCAGTGCTAGATTACAGGGAAAATCACCCCTCCACTTT.

The DNA for the CDR3 is TGTGCTAGTGGTTTGGTGGGCGGGTTCATGAACACTGAAGCTTTCTTT. Its translation is CASGLVGGFMNTEAFF. The chain carries TRBV12-5 and TRBJ1-1, with no clear D. Germline V gives CDR1 LGHNT, CDR2 FRNRAP. This CDR3 has 16 residues. The V end lost 0 bases, the J end lost 0 bases, and 11 bases lay between the germline ends.

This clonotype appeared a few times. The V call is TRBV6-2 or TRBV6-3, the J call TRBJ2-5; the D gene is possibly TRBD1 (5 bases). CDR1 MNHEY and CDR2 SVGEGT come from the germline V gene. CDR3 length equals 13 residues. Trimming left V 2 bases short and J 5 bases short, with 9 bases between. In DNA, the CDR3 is TGTGCCAGCAGTTACGGGGCCAGGGAGACCCAGTACTTC. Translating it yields CASSYGARETQYF.

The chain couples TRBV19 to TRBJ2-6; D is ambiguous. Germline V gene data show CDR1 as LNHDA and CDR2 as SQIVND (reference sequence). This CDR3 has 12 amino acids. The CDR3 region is CVTDTGANVLTF. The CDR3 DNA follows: TGTGTCACCGACACAGGGGCCAACGTCCTGACTTTC.

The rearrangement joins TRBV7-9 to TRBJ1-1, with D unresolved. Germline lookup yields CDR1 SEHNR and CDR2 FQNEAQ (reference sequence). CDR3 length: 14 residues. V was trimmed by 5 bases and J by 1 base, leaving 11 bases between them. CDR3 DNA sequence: TGTGCCAGCAGCCGCGGGAAACAGAACACTGAAGCTTTCTTT. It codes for CASSRGKQNTEAFF. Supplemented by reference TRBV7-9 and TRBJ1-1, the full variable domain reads DTGVSQNPRHKITKRGQNVTFRCDPISEHNRLYWYRQTLGQGPEFLTYFQNEAQLEKSRLLSDRFSAERPKGSFSTLEIQRTEQGDSAMYLCASSRGKQNTEAFFGQGTRLTVV.

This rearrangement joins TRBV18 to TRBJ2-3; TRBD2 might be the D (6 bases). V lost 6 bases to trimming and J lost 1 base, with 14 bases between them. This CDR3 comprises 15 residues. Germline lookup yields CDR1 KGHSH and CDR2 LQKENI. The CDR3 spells CASSGGPPGTDTQYF. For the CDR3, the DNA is TGTGCCAGCTCGGGAGGTCCTCCAGGCACAGATACGCAGTATTTT.

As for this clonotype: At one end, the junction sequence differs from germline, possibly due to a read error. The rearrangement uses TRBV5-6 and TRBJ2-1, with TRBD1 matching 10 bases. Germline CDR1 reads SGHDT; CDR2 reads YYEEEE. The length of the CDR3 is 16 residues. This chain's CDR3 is CTSRRQGADPYNEQFF. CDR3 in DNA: TGTACCAGCAGGAGACAGGGGGCCGATCCCTACAATGAGCAGTTCTTC.

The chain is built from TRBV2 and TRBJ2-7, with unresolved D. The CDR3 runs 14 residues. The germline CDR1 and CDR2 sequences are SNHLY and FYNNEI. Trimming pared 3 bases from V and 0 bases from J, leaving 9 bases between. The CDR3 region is CASSETVLSYEQYF. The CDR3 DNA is TGTGCCAGCAGTGAGACTGTCCTCTCCTACGAGCAGTACTTC.

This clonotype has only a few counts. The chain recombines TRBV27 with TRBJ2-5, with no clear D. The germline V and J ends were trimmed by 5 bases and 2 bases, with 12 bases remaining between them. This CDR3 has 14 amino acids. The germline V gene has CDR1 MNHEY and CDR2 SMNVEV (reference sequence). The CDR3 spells CASSTWVGQETQYF. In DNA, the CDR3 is TGTGCCAGCAGTACCTGGGTAGGGCAAGAGACCCAGTACTTC.

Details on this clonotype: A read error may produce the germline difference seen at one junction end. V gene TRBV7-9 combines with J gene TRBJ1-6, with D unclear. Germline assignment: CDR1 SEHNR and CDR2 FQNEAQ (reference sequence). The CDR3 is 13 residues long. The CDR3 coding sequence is TGTGCCAGCACCTTAGTGAAGGCCCCCTCCCTCCACTTT. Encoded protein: CASTLVKAPSLHF.

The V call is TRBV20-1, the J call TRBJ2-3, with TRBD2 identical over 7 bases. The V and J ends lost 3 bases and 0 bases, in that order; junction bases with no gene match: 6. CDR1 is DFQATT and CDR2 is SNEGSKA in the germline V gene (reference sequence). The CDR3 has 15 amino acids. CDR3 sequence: CSARGREVSTDTQYF. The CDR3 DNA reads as TGCAGTGCTAGGGGTCGGGAGGTTAGCACAGATACGCAGTATTTT.

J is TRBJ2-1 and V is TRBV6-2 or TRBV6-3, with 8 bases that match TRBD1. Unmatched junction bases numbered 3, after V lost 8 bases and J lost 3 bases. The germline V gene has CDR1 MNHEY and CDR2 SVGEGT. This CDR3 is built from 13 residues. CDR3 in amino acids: CASQGAGYNEQFF. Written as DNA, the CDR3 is TGTGCCAGCCAGGGGGCAGGCTACAATGAGCAGTTCTTC.

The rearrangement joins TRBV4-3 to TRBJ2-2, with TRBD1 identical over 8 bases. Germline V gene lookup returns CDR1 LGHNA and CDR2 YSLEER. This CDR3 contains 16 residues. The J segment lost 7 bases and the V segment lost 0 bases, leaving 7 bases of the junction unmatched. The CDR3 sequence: CASSQDTGGPSGELFF. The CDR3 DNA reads TGCGCCAGCAGCCAAGATACAGGGGGGCCGAGCGGGGAGCTGTTTTTT.

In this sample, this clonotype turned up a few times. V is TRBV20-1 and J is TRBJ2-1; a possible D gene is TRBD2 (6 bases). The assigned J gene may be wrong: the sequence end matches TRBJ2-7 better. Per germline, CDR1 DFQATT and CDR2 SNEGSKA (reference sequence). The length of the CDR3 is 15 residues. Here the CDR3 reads CSAKSGGASNNEQYF. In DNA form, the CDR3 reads TGCAGTGCTAAATCCGGCGGGGCTTCGAACAATGAGCAGTACTTC.

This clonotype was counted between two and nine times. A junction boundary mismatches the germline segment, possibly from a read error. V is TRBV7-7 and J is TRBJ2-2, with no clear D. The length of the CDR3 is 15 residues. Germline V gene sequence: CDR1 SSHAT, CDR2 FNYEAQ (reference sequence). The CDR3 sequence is CASSFRPSDTGELFF. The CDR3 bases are TGTGCTAGCAGCTTCCGCCCAAGTGACACCGGGGAGCTGTTTTTT.

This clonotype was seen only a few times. The DNA of the CDR3 is TGCAGCGTTGAAGGGGTAGGGGGCGCGGTCACAGATACGCAGTATTTT. Protein: CSVEGVGGAVTDTQYF. V is TRBV29-1 and J is TRBJ2-3; 7 positions match TRBD1. Per germline, CDR1 SQVTM and CDR2 ANQGSEA. This CDR3 spans 16 amino acids. V shed 1 base and J 2 bases; nucleotides not matched to a gene: 9.

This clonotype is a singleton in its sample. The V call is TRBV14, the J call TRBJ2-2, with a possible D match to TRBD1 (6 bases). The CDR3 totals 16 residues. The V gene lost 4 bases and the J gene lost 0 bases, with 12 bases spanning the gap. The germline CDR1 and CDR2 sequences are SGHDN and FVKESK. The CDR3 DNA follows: TGTGCCAGCAGCCCAGCACAGGGCGCGAACACCGGGGAGCTGTTTTTT. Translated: CASSPAQGANTGELFF.

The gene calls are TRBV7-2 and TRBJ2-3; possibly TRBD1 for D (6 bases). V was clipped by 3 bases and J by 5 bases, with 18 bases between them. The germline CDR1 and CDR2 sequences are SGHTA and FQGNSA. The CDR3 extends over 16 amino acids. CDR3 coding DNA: TGTGCCAGCAGCTTGGAGACAGGCCTCCGGGGAGATACGCAGTATTTT. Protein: CASSLETGLRGDTQYF.

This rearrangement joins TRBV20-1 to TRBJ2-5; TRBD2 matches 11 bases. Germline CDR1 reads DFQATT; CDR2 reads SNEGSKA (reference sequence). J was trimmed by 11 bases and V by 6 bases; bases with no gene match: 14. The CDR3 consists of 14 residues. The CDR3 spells CSALTGLAVGEQYF. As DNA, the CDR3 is TGCAGTGCCCTCACGGGACTAGCGGTCGGTGAGCAGTACTTC.

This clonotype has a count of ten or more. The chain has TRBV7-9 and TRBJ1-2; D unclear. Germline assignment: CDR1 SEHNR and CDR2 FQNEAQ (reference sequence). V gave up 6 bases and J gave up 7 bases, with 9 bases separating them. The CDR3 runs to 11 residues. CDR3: CASSLSGGYTF. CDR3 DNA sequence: TGTGCCAGCAGTTTGAGCGGTGGCTACACCTTC.

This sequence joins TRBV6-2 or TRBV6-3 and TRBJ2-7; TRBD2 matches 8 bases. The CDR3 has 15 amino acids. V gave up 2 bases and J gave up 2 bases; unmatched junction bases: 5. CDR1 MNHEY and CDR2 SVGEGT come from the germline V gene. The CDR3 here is CASSYIGGETYEQYF. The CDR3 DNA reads TGTGCCAGCAGTTACATCGGGGGGGAGACCTACGAGCAGTACTTC.

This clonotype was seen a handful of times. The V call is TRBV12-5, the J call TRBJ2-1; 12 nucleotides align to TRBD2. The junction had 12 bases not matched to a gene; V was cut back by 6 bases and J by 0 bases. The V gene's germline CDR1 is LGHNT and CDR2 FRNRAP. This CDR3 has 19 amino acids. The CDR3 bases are TGTGCTAGTGGCGGTCTAGCGGGGGGGCCACAGAGCTCCTACAATGAGCAGTTCTTC. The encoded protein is CASGGLAGGPQSSYNEQFF.

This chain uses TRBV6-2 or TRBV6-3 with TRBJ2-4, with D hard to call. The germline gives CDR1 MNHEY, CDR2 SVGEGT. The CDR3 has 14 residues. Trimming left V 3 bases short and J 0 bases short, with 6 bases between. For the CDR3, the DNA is TGTGCCAGCAGTTATAAACTAGCCAAAAACATTCAGTACTTC. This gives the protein CASSYKLAKNIQYF.

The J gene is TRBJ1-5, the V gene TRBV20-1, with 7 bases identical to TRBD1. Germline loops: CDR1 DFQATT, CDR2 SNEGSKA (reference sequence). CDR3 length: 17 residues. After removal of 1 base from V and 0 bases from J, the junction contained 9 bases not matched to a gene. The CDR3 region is CSARGTGLSHSNQPQHF. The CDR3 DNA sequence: TGCAGTGCTAGAGGGACAGGACTCTCCCATAGCAATCAGCCCCAGCATTTT.

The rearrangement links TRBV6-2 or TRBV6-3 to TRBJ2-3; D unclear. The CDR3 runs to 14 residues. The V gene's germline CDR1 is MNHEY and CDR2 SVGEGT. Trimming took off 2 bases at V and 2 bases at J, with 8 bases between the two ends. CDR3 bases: TGTGCCAGCAGTTACCAACGGACCACAGATACGCAGTATTTT. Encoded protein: CASSYQRTTDTQYF.

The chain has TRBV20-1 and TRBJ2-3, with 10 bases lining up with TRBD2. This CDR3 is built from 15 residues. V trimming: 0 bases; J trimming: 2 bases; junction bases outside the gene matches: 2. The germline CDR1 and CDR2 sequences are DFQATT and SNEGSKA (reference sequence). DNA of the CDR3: TGCAGTGCTAGAGATCTAGCGGGGGTCACAGATACGCAGTATTTT. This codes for CSARDLAGVTDTQYF.